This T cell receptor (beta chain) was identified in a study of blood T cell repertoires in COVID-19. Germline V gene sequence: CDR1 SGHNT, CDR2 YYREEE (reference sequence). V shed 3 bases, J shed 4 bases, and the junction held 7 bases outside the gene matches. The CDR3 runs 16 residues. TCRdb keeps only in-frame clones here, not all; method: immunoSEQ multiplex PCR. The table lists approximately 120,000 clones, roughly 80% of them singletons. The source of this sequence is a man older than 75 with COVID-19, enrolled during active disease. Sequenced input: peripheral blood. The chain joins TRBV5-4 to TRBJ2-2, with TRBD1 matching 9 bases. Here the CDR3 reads CASSSRQGVLTGELFF. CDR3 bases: TGTGCCAGCAGCTCTCGACAGGGGGTACTCACCGGGGAGCTGTTTTTT.